Below, 29 T cell receptor beta chains from the same sample are listed, as sequenced in a study of CD8+ T cells in alopecia areata. Extraction and reverse transcription of RNA yielded cDNA as the sequencing template. Method: immunoSEQ multiplex PCR; TCRdb's copy keeps in-frame clones and lacks some. The sample lists 100,000 to 150,000 clones, less than 50% occurring once. The sequenced material came from NKG2D-low CD8+ T cells sorted from blood. All receptors derive from a human donor with alopecia areata.

The CDR3 spells CASSQLTVDTQYF. The CDR3 DNA sequence: TGTGCCAGTAGTCAACTTACAGTGGATACGCAGTATTTT. This chain connects TRBV19 to TRBJ2-3; D is ambiguous. The V and J ends lost 5 bases and 6 bases respectively, with 12 bases between them. The V gene's germline CDR1 is LNHDA and CDR2 SQIVND (reference sequence). CDR3 size: 13 residues. Combining the CDR3 with reference TRBV19 and TRBJ2-3 gives the whole variable domain DGGITQSPKYLFRKEGQNVTLSCEQNLNHDAMYWYRQDPGQGLRLIYYSQIVNDFQKGDIAEGYSVSREKKESFPLTVTSAQKNPTAFYLCASSQLTVDTQYFGPGTRLTVL.

This clone came up a few times. This chain links TRBV29-1 with TRBJ2-7; 9 nucleotides align to TRBD2. CDR1 and CDR2 (germline): SQVTM, ANQGSEA. This CDR3 comprises 12 residues. J was trimmed by 7 bases and V by 4 bases; bases with no gene match: 5. The chain's CDR3 is CSVGVAGEEQYF. Here the CDR3 DNA reads TGCAGCGTTGGCGTAGCGGGAGAAGAGCAGTACTTC.

The rearrangement uses TRBV2 and TRBJ2-7; D may be TRBD2 (5 bases). The length of the CDR3 is 13 residues. Germline V gene sequence: CDR1 SNHLY, CDR2 FYNNEI. Deletions cut 9 bases from V and 6 bases from J, with 18 bases between. The CDR3: CARNQRGGREQYF. The CDR3 nucleotides are TGTGCCAGGAATCAACGTGGCGGGCGCGAGCAGTACTTC.

The V and J genes are TRBV30 and TRBJ2-7; possible D gene TRBD2, 6 bases. The germline V gene encodes CDR1 GTSNPN and CDR2 SVGIG (reference sequence). The V end lost 3 bases, the J end lost 4 bases, and 13 bases lay between the germline ends. The CDR3 is 13 amino acids. The chain's CDR3 is CAWREGGDYEQYF. DNA for the CDR3: TGTGCCTGGAGGGAAGGAGGGGATTACGAGCAGTACTTC.

The V gene is TRBV28, the J gene TRBJ2-7; the D call may be TRBD1 or TRBD2 (5 bases each). The CDR3 extends over 17 amino acids. V gave up 6 bases and J gave up 3 bases, with 24 bases separating them. Germline loops: CDR1 MDHEN, CDR2 SYDVKM. The CDR3 DNA reads as TGTGCCAGCAGCGAAAAACTCGACTATTTAGGGGACTACGAGCAGTACTTC. Translated: CASSEKLDYLGDYEQYF. The variable domain in full, completed from reference TRBV28 and TRBJ2-7, reads DVKVTQSSRYLVKRTGEKVFLECVQDMDHENMFWYRQDPGLGLRLIYFSYDVKMKEKGDIPEGYSVSREKKERFSLILESASTNQTSMYLCASSEKLDYLGDYEQYFGPGTRLTVT.

The chain combines TRBV6-6 with TRBJ2-5; 13 nucleotides match TRBD2. Germline V gene data show CDR1 as MNHNY and CDR2 as SVGAGI (reference sequence). V lost 5 bases to trimming and J lost 0 bases; unmatched junction nucleotides: 3. The CDR3 extends over 16 amino acids. CDR3 DNA: TGTGCCAGCAGTCTCGGGACTAGCGGGAACCAAGAGACCCAGTACTTC. It is translated as CASSLGTSGNQETQYF.

The chain links TRBV29-1 to TRBJ1-5; possible D gene TRBD1, 6 bases. Germline CDR1 SQVTM, CDR2 ANQGSEA. The CDR3 has 12 amino acids. V lost 2 bases and J lost 9, with 11 bases in between. CDR3 amino acids: CSVELGGGPQHF. In DNA, the CDR3 is TGCAGCGTTGAACTTGGAGGGGGGCCCCAGCATTTT.

This clone was seen a handful of times. V usage is TRBV9 and J usage is TRBJ2-3, with D possibly matching TRBD2 (6 bases). V dropped 3 bases and J dropped 2 bases, with 13 bases sitting between them. CDR1 is SGDLS, CDR2 YYNGEE, per germline. The CDR3 spans 15 residues. CDR3 sequence (DNA): TGTGCCAGCAGCGCCCGGGGGAGCTACACAGATACGCAGTATTTT. Protein: CASSARGSYTDTQYF.

This chain links TRBV27 with TRBJ1-2, with D tentatively TRBD1 (6 bases). V dropped 8 bases and J dropped 5 bases, with 12 bases sitting between them. The CDR3 has 12 residues. Per the germline V gene, CDR1 is MNHEY and CDR2 is SMNVEV (reference sequence). For the CDR3, the DNA is TGTGCCAGCTCCGAGGGGGTTTATGGCTACACCTTC. It translates to CASSEGVYGYTF.

This sequence joins TRBV29-1 and TRBJ2-7; a possible D gene is TRBD1 (5 bases). The CDR3 loop spans 15 amino acids. Germline CDR1 reads SQVTM; CDR2 reads ANQGSEA. Trimming pared 3 bases from V and 0 bases from J, leaving 15 bases between. In DNA form, the CDR3 reads TGCAGCGTTGAGTGGGGCCGGTGCAGCTCCTACGAGCAGTACTTC. Residues: CSVEWGRCSSYEQYF.

This clone was counted a few times. The rearrangement uses TRBV7-9 and TRBJ1-1, with a possible D match to TRBD1 (5 bases). The CDR3 is made up of 13 amino acids. CDR1 is SEHNR and CDR2 is FQNEAQ in the germline V gene (reference sequence). V gave up 5 bases and J gave up 7 bases, with 14 bases separating them. The CDR3 nucleotides are TGTGCCAGCAGCAGTGCTTTGACAGATGAAGCTTTCTTT. Protein: CASSSALTDEAFF.

The chain has TRBV27 and TRBJ2-6, with D possibly TRBD2 on 6 matching bases. In germline, CDR1 is MNHEY, CDR2 SMNVEV (reference sequence). The V end lost 2 bases, the J end lost 0 bases, and 8 bases lay between the germline ends. The CDR3 covers 16 residues. CDR3 residues: CASSLMGGSGANVLTF. In DNA form, the CDR3 reads TGTGCCAGCAGTTTAATGGGGGGCTCTGGGGCCAACGTCCTGACTTTC. Full variable domain (missing parts from reference TRBV27 and TRBJ2-6): EAQVTQNPRYLITVTGKKLTVTCSQNMNHEYMSWYRQDPGLGLRQIYYSMNVEVTDKGDVPEGYKVSRKEKRNFPLILESPSPNQTSLYFCASSLMGGSGANVLTFGAGSRLTVL.

This clone came up a few times. This chain links TRBV4-2 with TRBJ2-7; D is ambiguous. CDR3 length: 14 residues. With 0 bases removed from V and 5 bases from J, the gap between germline ends came to 11 bases. The V gene's germline CDR1 is LGHNA and CDR2 YNFKEQ. CDR3 sequence: CASSQEWLRDEQYF. The CDR3 DNA reads as TGTGCCAGCAGCCAAGAGTGGCTCCGCGACGAGCAGTACTTC.

This clone has a handful of counts. The chain has TRBV29-1 and TRBJ2-1; maybe TRBD1 (6 bases). With 3 bases removed from V and 0 bases from J, the gap between germline ends came to 9 bases. The V gene's germline CDR1 is SQVTM and CDR2 ANQGSEA. There are 14 residues in the CDR3. The CDR3, as DNA: TGCAGCGTTGACGGACAGACCTCCTACAATGAGCAGTTCTTC. Translated, it gives CSVDGQTSYNEQFF.

This sequence joins TRBV7-6 and TRBJ2-7; D is ambiguous. The CDR3 spans 12 residues. Germline assignment: CDR1 SGHVS and CDR2 FNYEAQ. V was shortened by 5 bases and J by 5 bases, with 10 bases between the two germline ends. DNA of the CDR3: TGTGCCAGCAGCGCCACCCAAAACGAGCAGTACTTC. It encodes CASSATQNEQYF. Variable domain in full (rest from reference TRBV7-6 and TRBJ2-7): GAGVSQSPRYKVTKRGQDVALRCDPISGHVSLYWYRQALGQGPEFLTYFNYEAQQDKSGLPNDRFSAERPEGSISTLTIQRTEQRDSAMYRCASSATQNEQYFGPGTRLTVT.

CDR3 nucleotides: TGCGCCAGCAGCGCCGGGACAGGGTCTTACGAGCAGTACTTC. This encodes CASSAGTGSYEQYF. The rearrangement joins TRBV5-1 to TRBJ2-7, with 9 bases that match TRBD1. The CDR3 length is 14 residues. The J segment lost 4 bases and the V segment lost 4 bases, leaving 6 bases of the junction unmatched. Per the germline V gene, CDR1 is SGHRS and CDR2 is YFSETQ.

The V and J genes are TRBV29-1 and TRBJ2-1; perhaps D is TRBD1 or TRBD2 (5 bases each). Germline CDR1 is SQVTM and CDR2 is ANQGSEA. The ends were cut back, 3 bases at V and 0 bases at J, with 15 bases in the middle. The CDR3 has 16 residues. CDR3 bases: TGCAGCGTTGATGGCGGGCCAGGGAGCTCCTACAATGAGCAGTTCTTC. This translates into CSVDGGPGSSYNEQFF.

The J gene is TRBJ2-7, the V gene TRBV4-1; 10 positions agree with TRBD1. V lost 4 bases to trimming and J lost 6 bases; unmatched junction nucleotides: 9. The CDR3 runs to 15 residues. Germline V gene data show CDR1 as MGHRA and CDR2 as YSYEKL. CDR3 nucleotides: TGCGCCAGCAGCCTAGTTGATGGACAGGGGGGCGAGCAGTACTTC. Translated, it gives CASSLVDGQGGEQYF.

This clone was seen a few times. This rearrangement joins TRBV11-2 to TRBJ2-5; 7 nucleotides line up with TRBD1. Per germline, CDR1 SGHAT and CDR2 FQNNGV. The length of the CDR3 is 13 residues. V was pared by 4 bases and J by 4 bases, with 3 bases of the junction left unmatched. CDR3 residues: CASSSHRGETQYF. In nucleotides, the CDR3 is TGTGCCAGCAGCTCCCACAGGGGAGAGACCCAGTACTTC.

The CDR3, as DNA: TGTGCCAGCAGCCGGGAGGAGGGTCACGAGCAGTACTTC. It is translated as CASSREEGHEQYF. This chain connects TRBV7-6 to TRBJ2-7; 7 nucleotides match TRBD2. V lost 5 bases, J lost 5 bases, and 6 bases stayed unmatched. This CDR3 is built from 13 residues. Per the germline V gene, CDR1 is SGHVS and CDR2 is FNYEAQ.

In DNA form, the CDR3 reads TGCAGCGTTTTGGCGAAGGGACTAGCGGGAGGTCGGTACAATGAGCAGTTCTTC. Protein product: CSVLAKGLAGGRYNEQFF. This chain links TRBV29-1 with TRBJ2-1, with 15 bases lining up with TRBD2. The germline V gene encodes CDR1 SQVTM and CDR2 ANQGSEA. CDR3 size: 18 residues. Unmatched junction bases numbered 12, after V lost 5 bases and J lost 4 bases.

Judged by abundance, this clone is medium-sized. J is TRBJ1-2 and V is TRBV9; D gene unclear. Germline assignment: CDR1 SGDLS and CDR2 YYNGEE. V was shortened by 4 bases and J by 6 bases, with 10 bases between the two germline ends. This CDR3 region has 12 residues. The CDR3 DNA reads as TGTGCCAGCAGCCCACCTGATAATGGCTACACCTTC. This gives the protein CASSPPDNGYTF. Variable domain in full (rest from reference TRBV9 and TRBJ1-2): DSGVTQTPKHLITATGQRVTLRCSPRSGDLSVYWYQQSLDQGLQFLIQYYNGEERAKGNILERFSAQQFPDLHSELNLSSLELGDSALYFCASSPPDNGYTFGSGTRLTVV.

J is TRBJ2-7 and V is TRBV11-3; no definite D call. CDR1 is SGHNT and CDR2 is YENEEA in the germline V gene. The CDR3 consists of 12 residues. V gave up 5 bases and J gave up 3 bases, with 8 bases separating them. The CDR3: CASSPRNYEQYF. In DNA, the CDR3 is TGTGCCAGCAGCCCAAGAAACTACGAGCAGTACTTC.

The V gene is TRBV30, the J gene TRBJ2-1; D not certain. The CDR3 sequence is 11 residues long. Trimming stripped 0 bases from V and 14 bases from J, with 11 bases between. The germline gives CDR1 GTSNPN, CDR2 SVGIG (reference sequence). The CDR3 DNA sequence: TGTGCCTGGAGTGTACCCGGGCGAAAGTTCTTC. It codes for CAWSVPGRKFF.

Remarks on this clone: Its ends do not fully match the called genes, so a read error is possible. This chain joins TRBV5-4 and TRBJ1-1; 8 bases are a match to TRBD1. CDR3 length: 13 amino acids. Germline CDR1 and CDR2: SGHNT and YYREEE (reference sequence). CDR3 DNA: TGTGCCAGCAGCCTTTCTGGACAGGGCCCGCTCTCCTTT. Protein product: CASSLSGQGPLSF.

V gene TRBV23-1 combines with J gene TRBJ2-1; D possibly corresponds to TRBD1 (5 bases). TRBV23-1 is identified as an open reading frame with a role that is uncertain. Trimming removed 0 bases from V and 7 bases from J, with 10 bases in between. The CDR3 runs to 14 residues. The CDR3 spells CASSQSSRANEQFF. The DNA of the CDR3 is TGCGCCAGCAGTCAATCGTCCAGGGCGAATGAGCAGTTCTTC.

The count of this clone is one. The chain is built from TRBV6-5 and TRBJ2-1, with D perhaps TRBD2 (5 bases). Germline V gene sequence: CDR1 MNHEY, CDR2 SVGAGI. V was trimmed by 5 bases and J by 5 bases, leaving 13 bases between them. CDR3 length: 14 amino acids. The CDR3 loop reads CASSPSGRNNEQFF. The CDR3 DNA reads as TGTGCCAGCAGTCCGTCGGGGAGAAACAATGAGCAGTTCTTC.

This clone was detected once. The chain uses TRBV30 and TRBJ1-2, with 11 bases matching TRBD1. Unmatched junction bases numbered 8, after V lost 4 bases and J lost 7 bases. This CDR3 comprises 14 residues. The V gene's germline CDR1 is GTSNPN and CDR2 SVGIG (reference sequence). CDR3 nucleotides: TGTGCCTGGATCCGGACAGGGGGCGAGGCTGGCTACACCTTC. This encodes CAWIRTGGEAGYTF. The full variable domain, with the rest looked up from reference TRBV30 and TRBJ1-2, is SQTIHQWPATLVQPVGSPLSLECTVEGTSNPNLYWYRQAAGRGLQLLFYSVGIGQISSEVPQNLSASRPQDRQFILSSKKLLLSDSGFYLCAWIRTGGEAGYTFGSGTRLTVV.

J is TRBJ1-6 and V is TRBV4-1, with unresolved D. V was pared by 1 base and J by 10 bases, with 8 bases between. The CDR3 extends over 13 amino acids. Looked up from germline, CDR1 is MGHRA and CDR2 is YSYEKL. In DNA form, the CDR3 reads TGCGCCAGCAGCCAAGGCGGGTACTCACCCCTCCACTTT. Encoded protein: CASSQGGYSPLHF.